A selection of T cell receptor beta chains follows, all from one sample in a study of cytomegalovirus exposure and HLA in healthy donors. Some clones are missing from TCRdb's copy, which holds only in-frame ones; the method was immunoSEQ multiplex PCR. This table has about 180,000 clones, 80% appearing once. The sequenced sample was PBMCs. These receptor sequences come from a man aged 25 to 40 in good health and CMV-seropositive. CDR3s include the opening cysteine and the closing phenylalanine or tryptophan. D genes are given only for firm matches. The size entry is marked missing in some rows and otherwise reads once, few, many or a size class.

16,TRBJ1-2,TRBV2,.,.,CASIVDSQFSNYGYTF,TGTGCCAGCATCGTGGACAGCCAGTTTTCTAACTATGGCTACACCTTC
15,TRBJ1-1,TRBV6-5,.,.,CASSYRGSRTTEAFF,TGTGCCAGCAGTTACAGGGGGTCGCGAACCACTGAAGCTTTCTTT
12,TRBJ2-2,TRBV11-3,.,.,CASSFGFGELFF,TGTGCCAGCAGCTTCGGGTTCGGGGAGCTGTTTTTT
14,TRBJ2-1,TRBV11-3,.,.,CASSLRTANNEQFF,TGTGCCAGCAGCCTACGGACAGCCAACAATGAGCAGTTCTTC
13,TRBJ1-1,TRBV9,.,.,CASSGGYRGKAFF,TGTGCCAGCAGCGGAGGTTATAGGGGTAAAGCTTTCTTT
14,TRBJ2-3,TRBV29-1,.,TRBD2,CSAGLAGSTRAQYF,TGCAGCGCGGGACTAGCGGGCTCTACCAGGGCGCAGTATTTT
15,TRBJ2-7,TRBV18,few,TRBD1,CASSRTGQGAYEQYF,TGTGCCAGCTCACGGACGGGACAGGGCGCCTACGAGCAGTACTTC
15,TRBJ2-1,TRBV6-6,.,TRBD1,CASSYSPGQGNEQFF,TGTGCCAGCAGTTACTCTCCGGGACAGGGCAATGAGCAGTTCTTC
13,TRBJ1-5,TRBV30,few,.,CAWSVKGSQPQHF,TGTGCCTGGAGTGTAAAGGGGTCTCAGCCCCAGCATTTT
15,TRBJ1-1,TRBV5-6,once,TRBD1,CASSGGQMFNTEAFF,TGTGCCAGCAGCGGGGGACAGATGTTTAACACTGAAGCTTTCTTT
14,TRBJ1-6,TRBV2,.,TRBD1,CASNPRTGVSPLHF,TGTGCCAGCAACCCCCGGACAGGGGTCTCACCCCTCCACTTT
15,TRBJ1-2,TRBV4-3,.,TRBD1,CASSQGTGLRYGYTF,TGCGCCAGCAGCCAAGGGACAGGGCTCCGCTATGGCTACACCTTC
16,TRBJ1-5,TRBV4-1,.,.,CASSQGVSGANQPQHF,TGCGCCAGCAGCCAAGGAGTATCTGGGGCCAATCAGCCCCAGCATTTT
15,TRBJ2-2,TRBV7-3,.,TRBD2,CASSLAGRAVGELFF,TGTGCCAGCAGCTTAGCCGGGAGGGCCGTCGGGGAGCTGTTTTTT
15,TRBJ2-3,TRBV5-1,.,.,CASSLRATTPDTQYF,TGCGCCAGCAGCTTGAGAGCGACGACCCCGGATACGCAGTATTTT
14,TRBJ1-4,TRBV7-9,.,.,CASSLGALGEKLFF,TGTGCCAGCAGCTTAGGGGCATTAGGTGAAAAACTGTTTTTT
16,TRBJ2-3,TRBV5-1,.,TRBD1,CASSAQGQGSTDTQYF,TGCGCCAGCAGCGCTCAGGGACAGGGTAGCACAGATACGCAGTATTTT
15,TRBJ1-1,TRBV5-4,.,TRBD1,CASSPGQGINTEAFF,TGTGCCAGCAGCCCAGGACAGGGGATCAACACTGAAGCTTTCTTT
15,TRBJ2-5,TRBV25-1,.,TRBD2,CASSEGLAGQETQYF,TGTGCCAGCAGTGAAGGACTAGCGGGCCAAGAGACCCAGTACTTC
15,TRBJ2-5,TRBV9,.,.,CASSVEDGRRETQYF,TGTGCCAGCAGCGTAGAGGACGGGAGAAGGGAGACCCAGTACTTC
15,TRBJ2-3,TRBV6-1,.,TRBD1,CASSEAQGATDTQYF,TGTGCCAGCAGTGAAGCACAGGGGGCAACAGATACGCAGTATTTT
16,TRBJ2-5,TRBV28,.,TRBD2,CASSPPVTSGQETQYF,TGTGCCAGCAGCCCTCCCGTGACTAGCGGGCAAGAGACCCAGTACTTC
16,TRBJ2-7,TRBV7-5,.,.,CARSLVYWSPPYEQYF,TGTGCCAGAAGCTTAGTTTACTGGAGCCCCCCCTACGAGCAGTACTTC
14,TRBJ2-7,TRBV5-6,once,.,CASSLNGADSEQYF,TGTGCCAGCAGCTTGAACGGAGCGGATTCCGAGCAGTACTTC
15,TRBJ1-6,TRBV11-2,.,TRBD1,CASSQEGQGESPLHF,TGTGCCAGCAGTCAAGAGGGACAGGGGGAATCACCCCTCCACTTT
13,TRBJ1-4,TRBV25-1,.,.,CASRDSLYEKLFF,TGTGCCAGCAGGGACAGTCTCTATGAAAAACTGTTTTTT
17,TRBJ1-3,TRBV5-8,.,TRBD1,CASSFHRDRGSGNTIYF,TGTGCCAGCAGCTTCCACCGGGACAGGGGCTCTGGAAACACCATATATTTT
12,TRBJ2-7,TRBV2,.,TRBD1,CASRDRAHEQYF,TGTGCCAGCCGGGACAGGGCCCACGAGCAGTACTTC
11,TRBJ2-5,TRBV19,few,.,CASSMGETQYF,TGTGCCAGTAGTATGGGCGAGACCCAGTACTTC
16,TRBJ2-3,TRBV7-2,.,.,CASSLARGSSTDTQYF,TGTGCCAGCAGCTTAGCGCGGGGTTCTAGCACAGATACGCAGTATTTT
13,TRBJ1-5,TRBV10-3,.,.,CAISGDRNQPQHF,TGTGCCATCAGCGGAGACCGTAATCAGCCCCAGCATTTT